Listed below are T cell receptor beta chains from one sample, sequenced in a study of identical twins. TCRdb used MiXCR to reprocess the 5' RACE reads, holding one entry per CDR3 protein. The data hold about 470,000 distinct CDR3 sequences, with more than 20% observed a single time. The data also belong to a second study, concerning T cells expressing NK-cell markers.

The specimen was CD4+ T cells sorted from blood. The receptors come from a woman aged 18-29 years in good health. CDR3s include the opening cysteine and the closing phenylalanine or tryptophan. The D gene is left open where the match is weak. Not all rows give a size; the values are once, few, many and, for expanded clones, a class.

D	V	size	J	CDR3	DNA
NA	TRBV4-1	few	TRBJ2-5	CASSQDITVQETQYF	TGCGCCAGCAGCCAAGACATTACAGTACAAGAGACCCAGTACTTC
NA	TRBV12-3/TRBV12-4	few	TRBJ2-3	CASSPQSSTDTQYF	TGTGCCAGCAGTCCCCAGTCCTCCACAGATACGCAGTATTTT
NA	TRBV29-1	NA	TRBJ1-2	CSVHGTEYGYTF	TGCAGCGTCCACGGGACGGAATATGGCTACACCTTC
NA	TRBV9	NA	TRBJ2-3	CASSVALLDTQYF	TGTGCCAGCAGCGTAGCTCTACTAGATACGCAGTATTTT
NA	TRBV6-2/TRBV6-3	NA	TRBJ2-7	CASYDRSDEQYF	TGTGCCAGTTACGACAGGTCCGACGAGCAGTACTTC
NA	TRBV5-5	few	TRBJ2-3	CASSLLGPGADTQYF	TGTGCCAGCAGCTTGTTGGGCCCCGGGGCAGATACGCAGTATTTT
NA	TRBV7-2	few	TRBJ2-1	CASSPAGLSSSYNEQFF	TGTGCCAGCAGCCCGGCAGGACTATCCAGCTCCTACAATGAGCAGTTCTTC
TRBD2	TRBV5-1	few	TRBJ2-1	CASSLYRGDEQFF	TGCGCCAGCAGCCTCTACCGGGGGGATGAGCAGTTCTTC
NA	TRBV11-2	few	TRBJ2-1	CASSLGGGTTYNEQFF	TGTGCCAGCAGCTTAGGTGGGGGAACCACCTACAATGAGCAGTTCTTC
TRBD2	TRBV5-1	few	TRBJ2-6	CASEASGNSGANVLTF	TGCGCCAGCGAAGCTAGCGGTAACTCTGGGGCCAACGTCCTGACTTTC
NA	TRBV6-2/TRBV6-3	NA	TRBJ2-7	CASRPTLYEQYF	TGTGCCAGCAGACCCACCCTGTACGAGCAGTACTTC
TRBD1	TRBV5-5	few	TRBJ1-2	CASSLNRGDDGYTF	TGTGCCAGCAGCTTGAACAGGGGGGATGATGGCTACACCTTC
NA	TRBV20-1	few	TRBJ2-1	CSARSLNEQFF	TGCAGTGCTAGGTCCCTTAATGAGCAGTTCTTC
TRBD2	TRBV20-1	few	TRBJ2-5	CSATSGKTQYF	TGCAGTGCGACTAGCGGGAAGACCCAGTACTTC
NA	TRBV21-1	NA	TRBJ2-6	CASSKGSETGHSGANVLTF	TGTGCCAGCAGCAAAGGGTCCGAGACAGGGCACTCTGGGGCCAACGTCCTGACTTTC
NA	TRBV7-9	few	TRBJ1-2	CASSPSQGYGYTF	TGTGCCAGCAGCCCCTCCCAGGGGTATGGCTACACCTTC
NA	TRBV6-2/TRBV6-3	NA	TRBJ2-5	CASRDTETQYF	TGTGCCAGCAGGGACACCGAGACCCAGTACTTC
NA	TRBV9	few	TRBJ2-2	CASSVAGGAGELFF	TGTGCCAGCAGCGTAGCAGGGGGGGCCGGGGAGCTGTTTTTT
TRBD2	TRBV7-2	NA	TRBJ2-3	CASSQRIAGYTQYF	TGTGCCAGCAGCCAGAGGATAGCGGGATATACGCAGTATTTT
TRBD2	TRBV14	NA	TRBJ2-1	CASSQLHGAGGPQFF	TGTGCCAGCAGCCAACTCCATGGAGCGGGAGGGCCACAGTTCTTC
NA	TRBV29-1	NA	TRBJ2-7	CSVEGAGAYEQYF	TGCAGCGTTGAAGGGGCAGGAGCCTACGAGCAGTACTTC
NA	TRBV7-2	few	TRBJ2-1	CASSSGIYNEQLF	TGTGCCAGCAGCTCGGGAATTTACAATGAGCAGCTCTTC
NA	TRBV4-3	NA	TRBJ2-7	CASSQDSFGGEQYF	TGCGCCAGCAGCCAAGATTCCTTCGGTGGGGAGCAGTACTTC
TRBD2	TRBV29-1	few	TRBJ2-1	CSVHRGTSGANEQFF	TGCAGCGTCCACCGGGGGACTAGCGGGGCAAATGAGCAGTTCTTC
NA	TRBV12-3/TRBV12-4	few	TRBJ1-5	CASSFGANQPQHF	TGTGCCAGCTCCTTTGGGGCCAATCAGCCCCAGCATTTT
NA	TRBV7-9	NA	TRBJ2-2	CASSSIWAPNGELFF	TGTGCCAGCAGCTCAATTTGGGCCCCCAACGGGGAGCTGTTTTTT
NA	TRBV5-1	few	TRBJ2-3	CASSPGVVRDTQYF	TGCGCCAGCAGCCCCGGGGTTGTGAGGGATACGCAGTATTTT
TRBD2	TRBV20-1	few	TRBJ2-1	CSAHSGSTYNEQFF	TGCAGTGCTCACAGCGGGAGTACCTACAATGAGCAGTTCTTC
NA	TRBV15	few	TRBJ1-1	CATSRDYQGRAFF	TGTGCCACCAGCAGAGATTATCAGGGAAGGGCTTTCTTT
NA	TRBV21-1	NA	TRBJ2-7	CASPGPKLLYEQYF	TGTGCCAGCCCGGGGCCCAAACTTCTCTACGAGCAGTACTTC
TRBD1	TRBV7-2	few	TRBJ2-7	CASSSNTYGTGVYEQYF	TGTGCCAGCAGCTCAAATACCTACGGGACAGGGGTCTACGAGCAGTACTTC
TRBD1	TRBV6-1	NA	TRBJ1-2	CASSTTGGGYGYTF	TGTGCCAGCAGTACGACAGGGGGAGGCTATGGCTACACCTTC
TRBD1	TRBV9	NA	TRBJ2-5	CASSTGTVLKETQYF	TGTGCCAGCAGCACCGGGACAGTTCTAAAGGAGACCCAGTACTTC
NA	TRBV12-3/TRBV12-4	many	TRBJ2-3	CASRGGDTQYF	TGTGCCAGCAGAGGGGGAGATACGCAGTATTTT
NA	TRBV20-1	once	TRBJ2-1	CSARDRAGSVYNEQFF	TGCAGTGCTAGAGATCGGGCGGGTTCTGTCTACAATGAGCAGTTCTTC
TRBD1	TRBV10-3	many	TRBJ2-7	CAISEPGQGIDEQYF	TGTGCCATCAGTGAGCCAGGACAGGGTATCGACGAGCAGTACTTC
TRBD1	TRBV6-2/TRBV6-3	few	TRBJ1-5	CASSRTGMGNQPQHF	TGTGCCAGCAGCCGGACAGGGATGGGTAATCAGCCCCAGCATTTT
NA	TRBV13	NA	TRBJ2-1	CASSTIGPGGYNEQFF	TGTGCCAGCAGCACCATTGGGCCAGGGGGGTACAATGAGCAGTTCTTC
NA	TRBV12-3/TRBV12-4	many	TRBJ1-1	CASSLRTWAAEAFF	TGTGCCAGCAGTTTGAGAACTTGGGCGGCTGAAGCTTTCTTT
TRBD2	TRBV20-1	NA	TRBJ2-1	CSALLAGAPHEQFF	TGCAGTGCTTTACTAGCGGGAGCCCCCCATGAGCAGTTCTTC
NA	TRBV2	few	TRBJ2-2	CASRTGELFF	TGTGCCAGCAGGACCGGGGAGCTGTTTTTT
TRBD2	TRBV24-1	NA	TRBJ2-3	CATSENSGGRQDTQYF	TGTGCCACCAGTGAAAATAGCGGGGGGCGGCAAGATACGCAGTATTTT
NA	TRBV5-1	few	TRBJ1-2	CASSFDGRKMVGYTF	TGCGCCAGCAGCTTCGATGGACGGAAAATGGTGGGCTACACCTTC
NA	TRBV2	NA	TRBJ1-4	CASRDFGENREKLFF	TGTGCCAGCAGAGATTTTGGGGAGAATAGGGAAAAACTGTTTTTT
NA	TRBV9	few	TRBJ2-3	CASTEWGGTTDTQYF	TGTGCCAGCACCGAGTGGGGGGGCACCACAGATACGCAGTATTTT
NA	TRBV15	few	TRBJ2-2	CATSRAGEGTGELFF	TGTGCCACCAGCAGAGCTGGCGAGGGGACCGGGGAGCTGTTTTTT
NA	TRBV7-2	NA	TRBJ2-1	CASSLIGASSYNEQFF	TGTGCCAGCAGCTTAATCGGGGCAAGCTCCTACAATGAGCAGTTCTTC
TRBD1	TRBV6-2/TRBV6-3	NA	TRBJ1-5	CASSYSRQGARQPQHF	TGTGCCAGCAGTTACTCGCGACAGGGGGCTCGTCAGCCCCAGCATTTT
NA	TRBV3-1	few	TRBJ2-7	CASSQFKTPKPYEQYF	TGTGCCAGCAGCCAATTCAAGACTCCCAAGCCCTACGAGCAGTACTTC
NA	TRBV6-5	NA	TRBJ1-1	CASSYEQGISEAFF	TGTGCCAGCAGTTACGAACAGGGAATATCTGAAGCTTTCTTT
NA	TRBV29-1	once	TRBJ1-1	CSVVSGPGTEAFF	TGCAGCGTTGTTAGCGGCCCGGGGACTGAAGCTTTCTTT
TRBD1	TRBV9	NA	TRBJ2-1	CASSVSRGNEQFF	TGTGCCAGCAGCGTATCCAGGGGGAATGAGCAGTTCTTC
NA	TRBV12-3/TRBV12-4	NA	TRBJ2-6	CATNIQQDVSGANVLTF	TGTGCCACCAATATTCAACAGGATGTCTCTGGGGCCAACGTCCTGACTTTC
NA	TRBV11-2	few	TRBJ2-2	CASSAYRSRIPGELFF	TGTGCCAGCAGCGCCTACAGGTCCCGAATACCCGGGGAGCTGTTTTTT
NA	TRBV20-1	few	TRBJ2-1	CSARVLYNEQFF	TGCAGTGCTAGAGTGCTCTACAATGAGCAGTTCTTC
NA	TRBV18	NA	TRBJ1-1	CASSLNGANTEAFF	TGTGCCAGCTCACTTAACGGGGCGAACACTGAAGCTTTCTTT